Following are 7 T cell receptor beta chains from one sample sequenced in a study of blood T cell repertoires in COVID-19. Using immunoSEQ multiplex PCR, the repertoire was profiled, and TCRdb retains in-frame clones only, with some absent. The sample gives about 370,000 clones, 75% to 90% of which show up once; over 0.95% is in the top ten. The specimen sequenced was PBMCs or T cells enriched from blood (not recorded which). The receptors were gathered from a man aged 18-30 years who had recovered from COVID-19.

The rearrangement uses TRBV3-1 (or the pseudogene TRBV3-2) and TRBJ2-3, with 10 bases identical to TRBD2. The CDR3 length is 18 residues. Germline V gene sequence: CDR1 LGHDT, CDR2 YNNKEL (reference sequence). The junction had 18 bases not matched to a gene; V was cut back by 4 bases and J by 8 bases. The DNA for the CDR3 is TGTGCCAGCAGCCCTTTGTTCGGGAAAGCGGGGGGGCCAAGTACGCAGTATTTT. It specifies CASSPLFGKAGGPSTQYF.

This chain links TRBV2 with TRBJ1-6; D ambiguous. The CDR3 loop spans 13 amino acids. Trimming removed 2 bases from V and 8 bases from J, with 7 bases in between. Germline CDR1 is SNHLY and CDR2 is FYNNEI. CDR3: CASSESKHSPLHF. The DNA of the CDR3 is TGTGCCAGCAGTGAATCTAAGCATTCACCCCTCCACTTT. The full variable domain, completed using reference TRBV2 and TRBJ1-6, is EPEVTQTPSHQVTQMGQEVILRCVPISNHLYFYWYRQILGQKVEFLVSFYNNEISEKSEIFDDQFSVERPDGSNFTLKIRSTKLEDSAMYFCASSESKHSPLHFGNGTRLTVT.

The chain recombines TRBV6-5 with TRBJ1-5, with D unresolved. Trimming removed 0 bases at V and 0 bases at J, with 6 bases between. Germline V CDR1 and CDR2: MNHEY, SVGAGI. The CDR3 is made up of 15 amino acids. The CDR3 is CASSYSSGSNQPQHF. For the CDR3, the DNA is TGTGCCAGCAGTTACTCTTCGGGTAGCAATCAGCCCCAGCATTTT.

The chain employs TRBV7-5 and TRBJ2-2; the table's D call TRBD1 went unverified against the DNA. TRBV7-5 represents a pseudogene. The CDR3 has 19 residues. The CDR3 coding sequence is TGTGCCAGAAGCCTGATTACGGGACAGGGGGTTTTTGACACCGGGGAGCTGTTTTTT. Protein product: CARSLITGQGVFDTGELFF.

The J gene is TRBJ1-6, the V gene TRBV15, with 9 nucleotides matching TRBD1. J lost 8 bases, V lost 1 base, and 9 bases had no gene match. CDR1 is LNHNV and CDR2 is YYDKDF in the germline V gene (reference sequence). The CDR3 covers 17 residues. For the CDR3, the DNA is TGTGCCACCAGCAGAGTTGGTCCGGGACAGGGTGATTCACCCCTCCACTTT. Amino acids: CATSRVGPGQGDSPLHF.

The chain recombines TRBV6-1 with TRBJ1-5; D may be TRBD1 (5 bases). V was trimmed by 2 bases and J by 5 bases, leaving 10 bases between them. Per germline, CDR1 MNHNS and CDR2 SASEGT. There are 14 residues in the CDR3. Here the CDR3 DNA reads TGTGCCAGCAGTGAAAGTGGGGCCGATCAGCCCCAGCATTTT. It specifies CASSESGADQPQHF.

CDR3 nucleotides: TGTGCCAGCAGCCAGCTAGCGGGGGTGGAGCAGTTCTTC. Protein sequence: CASSQLAGVEQFF. The chain is built from TRBV3-1 (or the pseudogene TRBV3-2) and TRBJ2-1, with 10 nucleotides matching TRBD2. With V trimmed by 3 bases and J by 10 bases, 3 bases remained unmatched. Germline CDR1 reads LGHDT; CDR2 reads YNNKEL (reference sequence). CDR3 length: 13 residues.